The sequence of this TCR beta chain was determined in a study of blood T cells in healthy people across ages. Study observations and caveats: The unsorted PBMCs prevented any conclusive comparison of naive versus antigen-experienced cells. Greater diversity and more naive CD4+ cells were seen in long-lived donors than in aged donors. Older age went with lower TCR beta diversity per million T cells, in a roughly linear way.

Primed by a sample-barcoded 5' primer and a J-beta primer mix, a second PCR proceeded for roughly 7 to 12 cycles. TCRdb independently ran MiXCR on the 5' RACE reads; one entry per CDR3 protein. This table has 1.8 million or so distinct CDR3 sequences, approximately 39% appearing once. The germline V gene has CDR1 SEHNR and CDR2 FQNEAQ (reference sequence). V shed 2 bases and J 5 bases; nucleotides not matched to a gene: 8. This CDR3 region has 15 residues. This clonotype appeared a few times. Its specificity is unknown. The receptor's source is a human donor in good health. V gene TRBV7-9 combines with J gene TRBJ2-7; 8 nucleotides line up with TRBD1. Sequenced: blood. DNA of the CDR3: TGTGCCAGCAGCTTAAGTGAGACAGGGGCCAACGAGCAGTACTTC. It encodes CASSLSETGANEQYF.